The 24 T cell receptor beta chains below come from one sample, sequenced in a study of blood T cell repertoires in COVID-19. Data came from immunoSEQ multiplex PCR; TCRdb stores just in-frame clones and leaves some out. Of some 77,000 clones in the sample, 81% are singletons; the top ten hold approximately 22%. Sequences were obtained from peripheral blood. The origin of the receptors is a woman aged 70 to 79 with acute or convalescent COVID-19.

CDR3 nucleotides: TGTGCCTGGAGTGTACGGGGACTAGCGTTAGATACGCAGTATTTT. Translated: CAWSVRGLALDTQYF. The genes are TRBV30 and TRBJ2-3; 10 bases agree with TRBD2. This CDR3 has 15 residues. V gave up 0 bases and J gave up 5 bases; unmatched junction bases: 5. The germline V gene encodes CDR1 GTSNPN and CDR2 SVGIG (reference sequence).

The chain couples TRBV4-2 to TRBJ2-7, with 10 bases identical to TRBD1. With 3 bases clipped from V and 4 bases from J, the junction kept 6 bases outside the gene matches. CDR3 size: 15 residues. CDR1 LGHNA and CDR2 YNFKEQ come from the germline V gene. Here the CDR3 DNA reads TGTGCCAGCAGCCACCCCGGGACAGGGGCGTACGAGCAGTACTTC. This encodes CASSHPGTGAYEQYF.

This clone has just one count. The chain uses TRBV10-1 and TRBJ2-1, with TRBD2 identical over 9 bases. The V and J ends lost 4 bases and 3 bases, in that order; junction bases with no gene match: 4. The CDR3 covers 15 residues. The germline V gene has CDR1 WNHNN and CDR2 SYGVQD (reference sequence). CDR3 amino acids: CASSVLAGLYNEQFF. The CDR3 bases are TGCGCCAGCAGTGTACTAGCGGGTCTCTACAATGAGCAGTTCTTC.

This chain links TRBV5-4 with TRBJ2-7; D gene ambiguous. CDR1 and CDR2 from the germline V gene are SGHNT and YYREEE (reference sequence). The CDR3 is 13 residues long. Trimming left V 0 bases short and J 4 bases short, with 8 bases between. CDR3: CASSLVPRYEQYF. The CDR3 coding sequence is TGTGCCAGCAGCTTGGTACCCCGGTACGAGCAGTACTTC.

V and J are TRBV2 and TRBJ2-5; 10 nucleotides line up with TRBD1. Germline values: CDR1 SNHLY, CDR2 FYNNEI. The CDR3 contains 15 residues. J gave up 1 base and V 10 bases, and 9 bases lay outside the gene matches. The CDR3 here is CANTRDRGGQETQYF. CDR3 sequence (DNA): TGTGCCAACACTAGGGACAGGGGAGGCCAAGAGACCCAGTACTTC.

V usage is TRBV30 and J usage is TRBJ1-6; D may be TRBD1 (6 bases). From germline, CDR1 is GTSNPN and CDR2 SVGIG (reference sequence). The CDR3 runs 14 residues. Trimming cost V 3 bases and J 10 bases, with 16 bases left between them. CDR3 DNA sequence: TGTGCCTGGAGCGTGAAGGGGGTTCGATCACCCCTCCACTTT. This gives the protein CAWSVKGVRSPLHF.

The chain has TRBV9 and TRBJ1-1, with 7 nucleotides matching TRBD1. The CDR3 is made up of 14 amino acids. Trimming at V came to 0 bases and at J to 7 bases, leaving 6 bases not matched to a gene. Germline values: CDR1 SGDLS, CDR2 YYNGEE. This CDR3 is CASSVDGQDREAFF. CDR3 coding DNA: TGTGCCAGCAGCGTAGACGGACAGGACCGTGAAGCTTTCTTT.

This clone was recorded once. This chain uses TRBV5-1 with TRBJ2-7; D is undetermined. CDR1 and CDR2 (germline): SGHRS, YFSETQ. The CDR3 loop spans 12 amino acids. V lost 0 bases and J 5 bases, leaving 6 bases between the germline ends. The DNA of the CDR3 is TGCGCCAGCAGCTTGGGTCCCGACGAGCAGTACTTC. Translation: CASSLGPDEQYF.

The rearrangement joins TRBV5-1 to TRBJ1-4; weak D call: TRBD1 (6 bases). The V and J ends lost 4 bases and 8 bases respectively, with 18 bases between them. The V gene's germline CDR1 is SGHRS and CDR2 YFSETQ. There are 15 residues in the CDR3. The CDR3 is CASSAIQGNQEKLFF. The CDR3 nucleotides are TGCGCCAGCAGCGCAATTCAGGGGAATCAGGAAAAACTGTTTTTT.

This chain links TRBV10-1 with TRBJ1-1, with D tentatively TRBD1 (5 bases). Trimming stripped 3 bases from V and 1 base from J, with 12 bases between. Looked up from germline, CDR1 is WNHNN and CDR2 is SYGVQD (reference sequence). This CDR3 has 15 residues. The DNA of the CDR3 is TGCGCCAGCAGTGAATCACAGGCTCCGAACACTGAAGCTTTCTTT. Translating it yields CASSESQAPNTEAFF.

V gene TRBV19 combines with J gene TRBJ2-1; perhaps TRBD2 as D (6 bases). With 4 bases removed from V and 6 bases from J, the gap between germline ends came to 19 bases. The CDR3 consists of 16 residues. Germline loops: CDR1 LNHDA, CDR2 SQIVND (reference sequence). DNA of the CDR3: TGTGCCAGTAGTACCCAGGGACTCGCCCGGGCCAATGAGCAGTTCTTC. It specifies CASSTQGLARANEQFF.

This sequence joins TRBV7-9 and TRBJ1-1; a weak D match, TRBD1 (5 bases). The germline gives CDR1 SEHNR, CDR2 FQNEAQ (reference sequence). This CDR3 contains 15 residues. Between the trimmed V and J ends, which lost 5 bases and 0 bases, there was a span of 13 bases. The CDR3 here is CASSHDSFMNTEAFF. CDR3 in DNA: TGTGCCAGCAGCCACGACAGTTTCATGAACACTGAAGCTTTCTTT.

CDR3 sequence reads: CASRREGPGETQYF. The DNA for the CDR3 is TGTGCCAGCAGGCGGGAGGGCCCGGGGGAGACCCAGTACTTC. The chain joins TRBV7-9 to TRBJ2-5; 9 bases map to TRBD2. The V and J ends lost 6 bases and 5 bases, in that order; junction bases with no gene match: 7. Per germline, CDR1 SEHNR and CDR2 FQNEAQ (reference sequence). This CDR3 region has 14 residues. The full variable domain, completed using reference TRBV7-9 and TRBJ2-5, is DTGVSQNPRHKITKRGQNVTFRCDPISEHNRLYWYRQTLGQGPEFLTYFQNEAQLEKSRLLSDRFSAERPKGSFSTLEIQRTEQGDSAMYLCASRREGPGETQYFGPGTRLLVL.

The chain employs TRBV19 and TRBJ1-5, with TRBD1 as a possible D gene (6 bases). The germline V gene encodes CDR1 LNHDA and CDR2 SQIVND (reference sequence). The CDR3 spans 16 residues. The V end lost 6 bases, the J end lost 0 bases, and 15 bases lay between the germline ends. The CDR3 loop is CASSPHRQASNQPQHF. The DNA of the CDR3 is TGTGCCAGTAGCCCCCATAGACAGGCTAGCAATCAGCCCCAGCATTTT. Variable domain in full (rest from reference TRBV19 and TRBJ1-5): DGGITQSPKYLFRKEGQNVTLSCEQNLNHDAMYWYRQDPGQGLRLIYYSQIVNDFQKGDIAEGYSVSREKKESFPLTVTSAQKNPTAFYLCASSPHRQASNQPQHFGDGTRLSIL.

The J gene is TRBJ1-6, the V gene TRBV9; 8 nucleotides agree with TRBD1. The germline gives CDR1 SGDLS, CDR2 YYNGEE. The V gene end was trimmed by 0 bases and the J gene end by 7 bases; junction bases not matched to a gene: 3. The CDR3 consists of 15 residues. Written as DNA, the CDR3 is TGTGCCAGCAGCGTAGCAGGGGGCGCAAATTCACCCCTCCACTTT. It specifies CASSVAGGANSPLHF.

The chain uses TRBV19 and TRBJ1-2, with 12 bases aligning to TRBD1. The CDR3 sequence is 13 residues long. Trimming removed 10 bases from V and 8 bases from J; junction bases left unmatched: 8. Germline CDR1 LNHDA, CDR2 SQIVND (reference sequence). The CDR3 protein is CAINRDRGQGYTF. CDR3 nucleotides: TGTGCCATAAATCGGGACAGGGGGCAAGGCTACACCTTC.

CDR3 residues: CASSARADDRVQEKLFF. The CDR3 bases are TGTGCCAGCAGCGCGCGGGCAGATGACAGGGTACAGGAAAAACTGTTTTTT. This rearrangement joins TRBV5-6 to TRBJ1-4; 7 bases match TRBD1. With V trimmed by 4 bases and J by 8 bases, 17 bases remained unmatched. Per the germline V gene, CDR1 is SGHDT and CDR2 is YYEEEE. CDR3 length: 17 amino acids.

The J gene is TRBJ2-1, the V gene TRBV19; 9 bases map to TRBD2. Germline V gene lookup returns CDR1 LNHDA and CDR2 SQIVND (reference sequence). The CDR3 length is 15 residues. V dropped 3 bases and J dropped 10; count of bases not matched to a gene: 10. The CDR3 region is CASSIGLAGRSEQFF. The CDR3 DNA follows: TGTGCCAGTAGTATTGGGCTAGCGGGACGCAGCGAGCAGTTCTTC.

This chain uses TRBV7-9 with TRBJ2-7; 9 positions agree with TRBD2. Germline V gives CDR1 SEHNR, CDR2 FQNEAQ (reference sequence). This CDR3 is 19 amino acids long. Trimming at V came to 3 bases and at J to 4 bases, leaving 19 bases not matched to a gene. The CDR3 bases are TGTGCCAGCAGCTTCCCCGGGACATCAACTAGCGGGCTGCGATACGAGCAGTACTTC. Its translation: CASSFPGTSTSGLRYEQYF.

The rearrangement joins TRBV6-5 to TRBJ1-4, with a weak D call TRBD1 (5 bases). Between the trimmed V and J ends, which lost 6 bases and 8 bases, there was a span of 13 bases. The CDR3 is made up of 13 amino acids. CDR1 is MNHEY, CDR2 SVGAGI, per germline. The CDR3 spells CASRVRVFEKLFF. CDR3 DNA: TGTGCCAGCAGGGTCAGGGTTTTCGAAAAACTGTTTTTT.

The chain couples TRBV5-1 to TRBJ2-2; D remains ambiguous. The CDR3 loop spans 13 amino acids. Germline V lookup: CDR1 SGHRS, CDR2 YFSETQ. Trimming cost V 1 base and J 5 bases, with 6 bases left between them. CDR3 residues: CASSLIETGELFF. The DNA for the CDR3 is TGCGCCAGCAGCTTGATAGAAACCGGGGAGCTGTTTTTT.

This clone appeared a few times. This chain joins TRBV5-1 and TRBJ2-1; 7 bases agree with TRBD2. The CDR3 runs to 16 residues. The germline CDR1 and CDR2 sequences are SGHRS and YFSETQ. J was trimmed by 2 bases and V by 4 bases; bases with no gene match: 9. The CDR3 nucleotides read TGCGCCAGCAGCCTCATAGCGGGCCTAGCCTACAATGAGCAGTTCTTC. This translates into CASSLIAGLAYNEQFF.

This chain uses TRBV5-1 with TRBJ2-7, with D perhaps matching TRBD1 (6 bases). Germline V CDR1 and CDR2: SGHRS, YFSETQ. The CDR3 extends over 15 amino acids. V shed 0 bases and J shed 3 bases, with 13 bases lying between them. This chain's CDR3 is CASSLVGQGNYEQYF. Written as DNA, the CDR3 is TGCGCCAGCAGCTTGGTAGGTCAGGGGAACTACGAGCAGTACTTC.

V usage is TRBV5-1 and J usage is TRBJ2-1; TRBD1 matches 7 bases. From germline, CDR1 is SGHRS and CDR2 YFSETQ. J was trimmed by 8 bases and V by 0 bases; bases with no gene match: 5. The CDR3 has 14 residues. In DNA, the CDR3 is TGCGCCAGCAGCTTGGGACAGGGTCTGGATGAGCAGTTCTTC. Its protein product is CASSLGQGLDEQFF.